This T cell receptor beta chain was obtained from a study of blood T cell repertoires in COVID-19. Whole-study context: Donors in the United States, Italy and Spain gave samples during acute or convalescent COVID-19. Sample material is recorded as cDNA or gDNA derived from T cells, B-cell-depleted T cells, or PBMCs.

In the original analysis: The assay estimated nucleated cells by amplifying reference gene primers. Sequencing used immunoSEQ multiplex PCR; TCRdb keeps in-frame clones, though not all of them. From that table come the V and J calls and clone size; the DNA was used to work out D and trimming. Here the sample spans 130,000 or so clones, roughly 84% being singletons. V trimming: 4 bases; J trimming: 5 bases; junction bases outside the gene matches: 2. The CDR3 consists of 15 residues. Germline V CDR1 and CDR2: SGHTS, YDEGEE. The chain joins TRBV5-8 to TRBJ2-5; 16 positions agree with TRBD2. The sequence was obtained from a woman in her sixties with acute or convalescent COVID-19. Specimen: peripheral blood. CDR3 coding DNA: TGTGCCAGCAGCCAGGGACTAGCGGGGGGGGAGACCCAGTACTTC. It yields the protein CASSQGLAGGETQYF. Together with reference TRBV5-8 and TRBJ2-5, the CDR3 gives the full variable domain: EAGVTQSPTHLIKTRGQQATLRCSPISGHTSVYWYQQALGLGLQFLLWYDEGEERNRGNFPPRFSGRQFPNYSSELNVNALELEDSALYLCASSQGLAGGETQYFGPGTRLLVL.